This TCR beta chain was found in a study of cytomegalovirus exposure and HLA in healthy donors (dated by TCRdb to the late 2010s). A note on the overall study: According to an earlier analysis of a few hundred of the donors, about 179 million T cells yielded some 120 million unique TCR beta sequences and around 280 Gb of sequence data. The aim of the study was to test whether cataloging public T cell receptors could identify signatures of past pathogen exposure. Donor age, sex, ethnicity and CMV serostatus were compiled alongside the repertoire data. About 280 gigabases of sequencing data and approximately 91 million unique TCR sequences made up an early release that covered several hundred HLA-typed donors. Every discovery cohort repertoire had been produced on one sequencing platform. An earlier analysis of approximately 630 of the donors applied high-throughput TCR beta sequencing to assess whether each TCR beta V gene segment acted as functional or pseudogenic. Across about 370 genotyped donors of the cohort, an average of roughly 250,000 unique TCR beta nucleotide sequences per donor were sequenced, and around 19% of those sequences were non-productive. Typing coverage differed by locus: A, B, C, DRB1 and DQB1 were typed in roughly 620-640 donors, DQA1 in around 500, DPA1 in around 610, and DPB1 in roughly 470. Of the approximately 400 genotyped donors, approximately 82% fell in the genetic ancestry cluster associated with self-reported Caucasian donors. To study patterns of TCR occurrence, a later analysis re-analyzed previously published TCR beta repertoires from just over 650 donors and added high-resolution HLA genotyping. Roughly five DR-DQ haplotypes were handled as single units for association and clustering, since linkage in the cohort was strong. Using immunosequencing, the study profiled T cell repertoires from fewer than 700 subjects and related those repertoires to cytomegalovirus serostatus. The study combined high-throughput TCR immunosequencing, statistical association of individual TCRs with disease status, and machine learning to predict cytomegalovirus infection status. Rather than using new phenotypic data, the later analysis identified candidate immune exposures from TCR beta sequences and from how often those sequences occurred across donors. Both class I and class II loci were covered by HLA typing, at four-digit resolution. Besides the first cohort of around 670 subjects, a separate validation cohort made up of over 95 different subjects was used. In a later genetic analysis, genome-wide SNP genotypes for about 65% of the roughly 700 donors were used, and that subset was treated as a discovery cohort.

Per the germline V gene, SNHLY is the CDR1 and FYNNEI is the CDR2. The germline ends are 10 bases apart after V is trimmed by 4 bases and J by 4 bases. Including the terminal cysteine and phenylalanine, the CDR3 comprises 13 residues. Left in the record is the CDR3 DNA by itself, 39 bases read in frame from the first base. What the work shows at the level of the full study, not this receptor alone: Specific HLA alleles were associated with over 15,000 TCR beta sequences at a false discovery rate of 0.05 in a later analysis. A total of around 150 TCR beta chains were listed by the study as associated with cytomegalovirus. The 87-base-pair reads could not distinguish some IMGT-functional V segments, including TRBV6-2 and TRBV6-3, so those segments were excluded. The only immune exposure information available for the cohort was CMV serostatus. Roughly uniform sequencing depth across donors was assumed in presence/absence analyses, although this assumption may not hold. In an earlier analysis of 587 of the donors, most TCR beta V segments were observed in productive rearrangements about 87% or about 30% of the time, broadly matching IMGT annotations. A further reported finding was that TCR beta sequences accurately predicted the HLA-A and HLA-B alleles for most subjects in the first cohort. According to a later analysis, parvovirus B19, influenza, CMV and Epstein-Barr virus appeared linked to several top co-occurrence clusters. In a later analysis, TCR association rates were found to vary across HLA loci, with the most associated TCRs seen for DRB1 alleles and the fewest for HLA-C alleles. Because HLA typing was missing for some donors at each locus, association tests included only the typed subset. In a later genetic analysis, a missense DCLRE1C variant was associated with V-gene and J-gene trimming of TCR beta chains, and the association was replicated in an independent cohort. Most TCR sequences were observed very rarely across donors, whereas some public TCRs were present in many individuals. The classifier was reported to diagnose cytomegalovirus status with high specificity and sensitivity in both the original cohort and the validation cohort. A cluster of highly shared sequence variants was judged likely to represent a technical artifact of the sequencing pipeline. In vitro tests confirmed that a few of the cytomegalovirus-associated TCR beta chains recognize cytomegalovirus antigens. According to the authors, the approach could potentially be generalized to other disease states and immunological phenotypes. The cohort was sequenced for TCR beta chains only, and without alpha or paired-chain data the features that could be detected were limited. Strong co-occurrence of HLA alleles, especially DR and DQ, made assigning TCR associations to individual alleles difficult. According to a later genetic analysis, donors in an Asian-associated ancestry cluster had fewer N-insertions in productive TCRs than the roughly 700-donor mean. Because counts were too low, fewer than 20 rarely observed V segments, including chromosome 9 orphons, were excluded from the earlier analysis of roughly 580 of the donors. Linkage disequilibrium might explain the correlated functional status among segregating V segments, but an unknown experimental factor could not be excluded. Compared with equally common non-associated chains, HLA-associated TCR beta chains in a later analysis were more clonally expanded and had lower generation probabilities. According to a later analysis, most CMV-associated TCR beta chains appeared to be HLA-restricted, and the HLA associations seemed to be driven largely by CMV exposure.

There are a few counts of this clone. Its antigen is unknown. Qualities for individual bases were not recorded, and no much larger clone is one base off. The cohort was made up of 666 healthy bone marrow donors. At the time of sampling, every cohort member was nominally healthy, though immune exposures that went unrecorded were likely present. The donor tested CMV seronegative, placing the donor among the 350 to 400 seronegative members of the cohort. Each donor provided a peripheral blood sample, and peripheral blood mononuclear cells were used for TCR beta sequencing. The Qiagen DNeasy Blood Extraction Kit was used to extract genomic DNA from the blood cell samples. Library preparation was by the immunoSEQ multiplex PCR assay. For the multiplex PCR, a mixture combining 60 forward primers for TCR Vbeta segments and 13 reverse primers for TCR Jbeta segments was used. Amplification of the CDR3 region of rearranged TCR beta genes was performed with a multiplex PCR assay on genomic DNA. The Illumina HiSeq System was used to sequence the amplified TCR beta libraries as 87-base-pair reads. As for how the authors treated the data: Across the roughly 640 repertoires, a later analysis counted some 80 million unique TCR beta chains, some 11 million of which were shared by at least two donors. Raw reads were error-corrected and collapsed into unique sequences with a nearest-neighbor algorithm that merged closely related sequences to remove PCR and sequencing errors. Alignment of CDR3 sequences to IMGT reference sequences was used to assign V, D and J gene segments. For a sequence to be retained, a match of at least six nucleotides to both a V gene segment and a J gene segment was required. A rearrangement counted as productive if the CDR3 had no stop codons and remained in frame with V and J, and every other rearrangement counted as non-productive. CDR3 was defined according to IMGT convention as the region running from the second conserved V-encoded cysteine to the conserved J-encoded phenylalanine. In an earlier analysis of roughly 610 of the donors, sequences lacking an unambiguous match to a single V gene segment were excluded. In an earlier analysis of 500 to 750 of the donors, V segments were called functional above 56.7% productive rearrangements and were called segregating when the between-donor standard deviation exceeded 5%. A statistical classification framework was built to diagnose cytomegalovirus status from the catalog of TCR beta chain sequences. In a later analysis, V and J genes were assigned by comparing TCR nucleotide sequences against IMGT/GENE-DB human TR gene sequences. In a later analysis, CDR3 sequences and most-parsimonious VDJ recombination scenarios were assigned using the TCRdist pipeline. In a later analysis, each TCR beta chain was defined by its CDR3 amino acid sequence together with its V-gene family, and reads without a unique V-gene family were excluded. A later analysis removed nearly 600 highly shared, low-generation-probability nucleotide sequences to deal with suspected cross-contamination and a sequencing artifact. In a later analysis, a clonal expansion index for each public chain was calculated from normalized within-repertoire ranks of inferred template counts. A later analysis computed generation probabilities with a VDJ recombination model fitted to out-of-frame rearrangements, and checked the results against IGoR. A later analysis scored TCR-TCR, TCR-HLA and TCR-CMV co-occurrence with hypergeometric tests, applying a repertoire-size bias correction to TCR pairs. A later analysis estimated false discovery rates by permuting HLA or CMV assignments 20 times. In a later analysis, co-occurring TCRs were grouped with DBSCAN, and TCRdist sequence similarity was added when clustering was performed within HLA-allele-positive subsets. Repertoires with fewer than 30,000 or more than 120,000 public chains were left out of co-occurrence clustering, as were about 5 repertoires with anomalous nucleotide sharing. TCRdb's version of the immuneACCESS table is confined to in-frame rearrangements and falls short of the full clone set. An unresolved V gene accounts for under half of the shortfall where checked; the remainder is of unknown origin. Clonal size and the V and J genes are those of that table, whereas D and trimming came from the DNA. The sample has under 250,000 clones on record, over 60% of them singletons. Roughly 0.62% of the sample is taken by the ten largest.

Recombination linked TRBV2 to TRBJ1-1; 5 matching bases give a weak D call of TRBD1. This TCR derives from a man aged 18 to 30 in good health and CMV-seronegative. What was sequenced was PBMCs. The DNA sequence follows: TGTGCCAGCAGTGTGGGGCAGGGCACTGAAGCTTTCTTT. The encoded protein is CASSVGQGTEAFF.